One sample yielded the 7 T cell receptor beta chains listed below, sequenced in a study of molecular identifiers for immune sequencing clone quantification. TCRdb used MiXCR to reprocess the PCR reads, holding one entry per CDR3 protein. The sample contains about half a million distinct CDR3 sequences, roughly 26% of which appear only once. The sequencing sample was made of naive CD8+ T cells from blood, with Jurkat cell RNA spiked in. Described subset: FACS-sorted CD8+CD4-CCR7+CD45RA+ naive T cells. Receptor source: a human donor in good health. Some libraries in this study had Jurkat cell RNA spiked in.

A remark on this clonotype: A read error is possible here, since a much larger clone lies one base away. The rearrangement links TRBV27 to TRBJ2-3; 10 nucleotides match TRBD2. Germline V gene lookup returns CDR1 MNHEY and CDR2 SMNVEV (reference sequence). Germline trimming cut 7 bases from V and 2 bases from J; bases unmatched to any gene: 9. This CDR3 contains 16 residues. CDR3 bases: TGTGCCAGCATACCAACTAGCGGGGTCTACACAGATACGCAGTATTTT. Translated: CASIPTSGVYTDTQYF.

This clonotype appeared many times. The chain uses TRBV11-2 and TRBJ2-7; 7 bases align to TRBD2. The V and J ends lost 3 bases and 2 bases, in that order; junction bases with no gene match: 4. CDR1 and CDR2 (germline): SGHAT, FQNNGV. This CDR3 has 14 residues. This CDR3 reads CASSFARGAYEQYF. The CDR3 DNA reads as TGTGCCAGCAGCTTCGCCCGGGGGGCCTACGAGCAGTACTTC.

This clonotype came up a few times. The V call is TRBV4-1, the J call TRBJ2-1; the match to TRBD1 covers 11 bases. Germline-derived CDR1 and CDR2 are MGHRA and YSYEKL. With 5 bases clipped from V and 8 bases from J, the junction kept 8 bases outside the gene matches. The CDR3 extends over 15 amino acids. The CDR3 region has the DNA TGCGCCAGCAGCGAACGGGACAGGGGGTTCGATGAGCAGTTCTTC. It yields the protein CASSERDRGFDEQFF.

The V gene is TRBV5-6, the J gene TRBJ2-7; TRBD1 aligns across 7 bases. The germline V gene has CDR1 SGHDT and CDR2 YYEEEE. The trim removed 2 bases at V and 0 bases at J, leaving 8 bases unmatched. The CDR3 contains 16 residues. CDR3 bases: TGTGCCAGCAGCTTACTCCGGGACAGTCGCTCCTACGAGCAGTACTTC. This sequence encodes CASSLLRDSRSYEQYF.

The J gene is TRBJ2-1, the V gene TRBV5-5; possible D gene TRBD1, 6 bases. V was pared by 2 bases and J by 5 bases, with 14 bases between. Germline assignment: CDR1 SGHKS and CDR2 YYEKEE (reference sequence). The CDR3 covers 15 residues. The chain's CDR3 is CASSLDRQWNNEQFF. In nucleotides, the CDR3 is TGTGCCAGCAGCTTAGACAGGCAGTGGAACAATGAGCAGTTCTTC.

This clonotype was recorded many times. The V and J genes are TRBV12-3 or TRBV12-4 and TRBJ1-5; TRBD1 aligns across 8 bases. The CDR3 sequence is 15 residues long. V was clipped by 4 bases and J by 11 bases; unmatched bases: 13. DNA for the CDR3: TGTGCCAGCAGTTCTGGGACAGGCAGGGATGGGGCCCAGCATTTT. This encodes CASSSGTGRDGAQHF.

This clonotype was picked up many times. The chain links TRBV6-1 to TRBJ2-1; no reliable D call. CDR3 length: 14 amino acids. Trimming took off 5 bases at V and 9 bases at J, with 17 bases between the two ends. Germline assignment: CDR1 MNHNS and CDR2 SASEGT. The CDR3 coding sequence is TGTGCCAGCAGTCCCCCAGGCACACCGAGTGAGCAGTTCTTC. It is translated as CASSPPGTPSEQFF.